The 13 T cell receptor beta chains below come from one sample, sequenced in a study of response to subunit inactivated influenza vaccine (dated by TCRdb to between 2017 and 2018). Receptor amplification or capture employed RT-PCR. The instrument given in TCRdb is Illumina HiSeq 2500. TCRdb reran the public reads through fastp at Q25 and MiXCR, keeping productive beta chains. Merged by CDR3 protein, the rows form single entries marked with the most common genes and DNA. A total of some 850,000 distinct CDR3 sequences appear in this sample, approximately 18% of them only once. The biggest ten clones account for 11% of the sample. The source was PBMCs from blood, collected roughly 5 days after vaccination. These receptors originate from a man over 45 who received an inactivated influenza vaccine. Donor details come from another sample of the same person, matched by shared clones.

In this sample, this clonotype turned up a few times. This sequence joins TRBV29-1 and TRBJ2-7, with D tentatively TRBD1 or TRBD2 (5 bases each). CDR1 is SQVTM and CDR2 is ANQGSEA in the germline V gene. V lost 6 bases and J 5 bases, leaving 14 bases between the germline ends. This CDR3 has 12 residues. The CDR3, as DNA: TGCAGCGTCGATACGGGACCCAACGAGCAGTACTTC. This gives the protein CSVDTGPNEQYF.

In its sample, this clonotype was seen many times. The gene calls are TRBV20-1 and TRBJ1-3, with D unresolved. Trimming took 5 bases from V and 0 from J, leaving 11 bases between them. This CDR3 has 14 residues. Germline CDR1 reads DFQATT; CDR2 reads SNEGSKA (reference sequence). This chain's CDR3 is CSAPGSISGNTIYF. CDR3 bases: TGCAGTGCTCCCGGGTCCATCTCTGGAAACACCATATATTTT.

This rearrangement joins TRBV6-1 to TRBJ2-4, with D tentatively TRBD1 or TRBD2 (5 bases each). The V end lost 5 bases, the J end lost 8 bases, and 10 bases lay between the germline ends. Germline CDR1 reads MNHNS; CDR2 reads SASEGT. The length of the CDR3 is 12 residues. CDR3 sequence: CASSQGRDIQYF. For the CDR3, the DNA is TGTGCCAGCAGTCAGGGACGAGACATTCAGTACTTC.

This chain uses TRBV12-3 or TRBV12-4 with TRBJ1-2; a weak D match, TRBD1 (6 bases). V dropped 5 bases and J dropped 8 bases, with 12 bases sitting between them. This CDR3 region has 12 residues. CDR3 loop: CASSATGSGYTF. CDR3 in DNA: TGTGCCAGCAGTGCAACAGGGTCGGGCTACACCTTC.

This clonotype has only a few counts. The chain uses TRBV20-1 and TRBJ2-7; D gene uncertain. This CDR3 has 12 amino acids. With 2 bases removed from V and 2 bases from J, the gap between germline ends came to 7 bases. CDR1 is DFQATT and CDR2 is SNEGSKA in the germline V gene (reference sequence). The CDR3 bases are TGCAGTGCTAGACACGGAACCTACGAGCAGTACTTC. Its translation is CSARHGTYEQYF.

This clonotype has at least ten counts. This chain uses TRBV29-1 with TRBJ1-5; D is unresolved. Trimming cost V 4 bases and J 0 bases, with 7 bases left between them. Germline loops: CDR1 SQVTM, CDR2 ANQGSEA. The CDR3 is 13 residues long. The CDR3 bases are TGCAGCGTTGGTGGGAATAGCAATCAGCCCCAGCATTTT. This codes for CSVGGNSNQPQHF.

The chain carries TRBV4-2 and TRBJ2-1; 14 nucleotides align to TRBD2. The germline V gene encodes CDR1 LGHNA and CDR2 YNFKEQ. J lost 7 bases, V lost 0 bases, and 5 bases had no gene match. This CDR3 contains 17 residues. The CDR3, as DNA: TGTGCCAGCAGCCAAGATGGGCGGACTAGCGGGAGGAATGAGCAGTTCTTC. It translates to CASSQDGRTSGRNEQFF.

This clonotype occurred a few times. The chain recombines TRBV9 with TRBJ2-7; 15 nucleotides align to TRBD2. This CDR3 has 19 residues. Germline values: CDR1 SGDLS, CDR2 YYNGEE. V dropped 4 bases and J dropped 4; count of bases not matched to a gene: 15. CDR3 coding DNA: TGTGCCAGCAGCCTTCGGACTAGCGGGAGGGACCGGAGGGTTTACGAGCAGTACTTC. This codes for CASSLRTSGRDRRVYEQYF. The full variable domain, rest sourced from reference TRBV9 and TRBJ2-7, is DSGVTQTPKHLITATGQRVTLRCSPRSGDLSVYWYQQSLDQGLQFLIQYYNGEERAKGNILERFSAQQFPDLHSELNLSSLELGDSALYFCASSLRTSGRDRRVYEQYFGPGTRLTVT.

This clonotype was counted between two and nine times. The chain carries TRBV5-1 and TRBJ2-1; the match to TRBD1 covers 12 bases. This CDR3 contains 14 residues. CDR1 and CDR2 from the germline V gene are SGHRS and YFSETQ. With V trimmed by 7 bases and J by 9 bases, 8 bases remained unmatched. The CDR3 DNA reads as TGCGCCAGCGACCCGGGACAGGGGGCTCGTGAGCAGTTCTTC. Its protein is CASDPGQGAREQFF.

V is TRBV10-2 and J is TRBJ2-1, with D possibly matching TRBD2 (5 bases). Germline values: CDR1 WSHSY, CDR2 SAAADI. The CDR3 runs to 15 residues. Trimming cost V 7 bases and J 3 bases, with 16 bases left between them. The CDR3 region is CASKYQLADYNEQFF. The DNA for the CDR3 is TGCGCCAGCAAATACCAGCTAGCTGACTACAATGAGCAGTTCTTC.

The J gene is TRBJ2-3, the V gene TRBV6-1; D remains ambiguous. Germline V gene data show CDR1 as MNHNS and CDR2 as SASEGT. The CDR3 loop spans 15 amino acids. V was shortened by 6 bases and J by 3 bases, with 16 bases between the two germline ends. This CDR3 is CASSPDSIPTDTQYF. The CDR3 nucleotides read TGTGCCAGCAGCCCGGATTCGATTCCTACAGATACGCAGTATTTT.

The rearrangement joins TRBV5-1 to TRBJ2-1; the D is unclear. The CDR3 is 15 residues long. Per the germline V gene, CDR1 is SGHRS and CDR2 is YFSETQ. V lost 2 bases to trimming and J lost 0 bases, with 9 bases between them. The CDR3 nucleotides are TGCGCCAGCAGCTTTGTTACAGCCTCCTACAATGAGCAGTTCTTC. Translated, it gives CASSFVTASYNEQFF. Filled out from reference TRBV5-1 and TRBJ2-1, the complete variable domain reads KAGVTQTPRYLIKTRGQQVTLSCSPISGHRSVSWYQQTPGQGLQFLFEYFSETQRNKGNFPGRFSGRQFSNSRSEMNVSTLELGDSALYLCASSFVTASYNEQFFGPGTRLTVL.

In DNA form, the CDR3 reads TGTGCCAGCAGCTTAACTGGACTAGCTTGGGAGCAGTACTTC. Translation: CASSLTGLAWEQYF. The rearrangement uses TRBV7-9 and TRBJ2-7, with 8 bases identical to TRBD2. The CDR3 is 14 amino acids. Germline V gives CDR1 SEHNR, CDR2 FQNEAQ (reference sequence). With 2 bases clipped from V and 7 bases from J, the junction kept 7 bases outside the gene matches.